This T cell receptor beta chain was observed in a study of T cell clusters in autoimmune cytopenias. Study-level background: The median distinct TRB clonotype count was a few thousand per sample, from a median around 50,000 reads.

Each sample's input was around 270 ng genomic DNA, 38,000 or so genome equivalents. This clonotype counts as medium-sized (0.01 to 0.1%) by frequency. Its cognate antigen is unknown. Regarding the study as a whole: Active autoimmune hepatitis patients had approximately 3-fold fewer exclusive TRB clusters than healthy donors. TRB repertoire shifts in secondary cytopenia and chronic lymphocytic leukemia mostly reflected lymphoma, not autoimmunity. No experiment has yet validated the function of the T cell clusters defined in silico.

The germline CDR1 and CDR2 sequences are MNHNY and SVGAGI (reference sequence). This CDR3 comprises 16 residues. TRB was amplified by touch-down multiplex PCR, primer pools A and B combined. TCRdb reanalyzed the multiplex PCR reads, giving one entry per CDR3 protein sequence and no DNA. Its listing shows about 8,200 distinct CDR3 sequences. The chain has TRBV6-6 and TRBJ2-3; the D call from TCRdb, TRBD1, cannot be confirmed without DNA. The sequencing sample was made of peripheral blood. This TCR was recovered from a human donor with an autoimmune cytopenia or autoimmune hepatitis (not recorded which). CDR3 sequence reads: CASSPPGGEAPDTQYF.